The source of this T cell receptor beta chain is a study of molecular identifiers for immune sequencing clone quantification. MiXCR, run by TCRdb on the PCR reads, gives a single entry per CDR3 protein. The sample consists of about 320,000 distinct CDR3 sequences, about 23% of them appearing once. With RNA at 10%, 30% or 50%, naive CD8 libraries came from around 20,000 to 990,000 sorted cells. Only a few counts were recorded for this clonotype. The CDR3 runs 14 residues. V shed 5 bases and J shed 5 bases, with 15 bases lying between them. CDR1 is SEHNR, CDR2 FQNEAQ, per germline (reference sequence). This receptor was identified in a human donor in good health. Some libraries in this study had Jurkat cell RNA spiked in. The chain couples TRBV7-9 to TRBJ2-5, with a weak D call TRBD2 (6 bases). Sequencing input: naive CD8+ T cells from blood, with Jurkat cell RNA spiked in. Subset reported: FACS-sorted CD8+CD4-CCR7+CD45RA+ naive T cells. The CDR3 nucleotides are TGTGCCAGCAGCCCGAGGGGACTCCTCGAGACCCAGTACTTC. Translation gives CASSPRGLLETQYF. The variable domain in full, with the rest retrieved from reference TRBV7-9 and TRBJ2-5, is DTGVSQNPRHKITKRGQNVTFRCDPISEHNRLYWYRQTLGQGPEFLTYFQNEAQLEKSRLLSDRFSAERPKGSFSTLEIQRTEQGDSAMYLCASSPRGLLETQYFGPGTRLLVL.